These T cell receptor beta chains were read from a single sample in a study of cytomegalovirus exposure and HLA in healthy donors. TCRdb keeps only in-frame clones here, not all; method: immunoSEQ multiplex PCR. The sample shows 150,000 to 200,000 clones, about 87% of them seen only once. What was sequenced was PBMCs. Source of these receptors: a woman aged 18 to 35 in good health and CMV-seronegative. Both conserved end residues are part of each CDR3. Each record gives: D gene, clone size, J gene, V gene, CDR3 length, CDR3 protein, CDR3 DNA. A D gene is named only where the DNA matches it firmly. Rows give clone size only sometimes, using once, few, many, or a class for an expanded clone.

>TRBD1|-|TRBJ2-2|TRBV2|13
CASRGTVTGELFF
TGTGCCAGCAGGGGGACAGTAACCGGGGAGCTGTTTTTT
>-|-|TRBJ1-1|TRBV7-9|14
CASSLAQGNTEAFF
TGTGCCAGCAGCTTAGCACAGGGGAACACTGAAGCTTTCTTT
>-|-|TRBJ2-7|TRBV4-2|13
CASSQAYWYEQYF
TGTGCCAGCAGCCAAGCTTACTGGTACGAGCAGTACTTC
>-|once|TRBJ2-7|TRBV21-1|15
CASFTPRDSSYEQYF
TGTGCCAGCTTTACGCCCCGGGACTCGTCATACGAGCAGTACTTC
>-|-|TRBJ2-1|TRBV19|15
CATRAPRAWENEQFF
TGTGCCACCAGAGCCCCGAGGGCGTGGGAAAATGAGCAGTTCTTC
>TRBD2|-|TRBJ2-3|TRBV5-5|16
CASSLGVAGDTDTQYF
TGTGCCAGCAGCTTGGGTGTAGCGGGGGACACAGATACGCAGTATTTT
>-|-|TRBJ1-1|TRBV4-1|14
CASSHGQLNTEAFF
TGCGCCAGCAGCCACGGACAGTTGAACACTGAAGCTTTCTTT
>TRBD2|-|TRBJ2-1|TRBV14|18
CASSQEGLAGGLYNEQFF
TGTGCCAGCAGCCAAGAGGGACTAGCGGGAGGTTTATACAATGAGCAGTTCTTC
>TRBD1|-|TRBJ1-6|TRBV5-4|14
CASSLGQGNSPLHF
TGTGCCAGCAGCTTGGGACAGGGTAATTCACCCCTCCACTTT
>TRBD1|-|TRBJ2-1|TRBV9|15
CASSVGTGVYNEQFF
TGTGCCAGCAGCGTAGGGACAGGGGTCTACAATGAGCAGTTCTTC
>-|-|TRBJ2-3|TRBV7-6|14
CASSPRTGTDTQYF
TGTGCCAGCAGCCCTAGGACAGGCACAGATACGCAGTATTTT
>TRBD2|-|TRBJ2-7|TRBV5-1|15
CASRRTRESPYEQYF
TGCGCCAGCAGACGGACTAGGGAGTCTCCCTACGAGCAGTACTTC
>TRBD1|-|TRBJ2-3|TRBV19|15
CASTWGQTSTDTQYF
TGTGCCAGTACCTGGGGACAGACAAGCACAGATACGCAGTATTTT
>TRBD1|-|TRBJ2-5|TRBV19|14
CASSSRTGPETQYF
TGTGCCAGTAGTTCACGGACAGGTCCGGAGACCCAGTACTTC
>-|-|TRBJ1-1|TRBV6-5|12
CASSSPGGEAFF
TGTGCCAGCAGTTCGCCCGGGGGTGAAGCTTTCTTT
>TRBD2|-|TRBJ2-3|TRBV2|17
CASRIRLAGGYTDTQYF
TGTGCCAGCAGGATACGACTAGCGGGGGGATACACAGATACGCAGTATTTT
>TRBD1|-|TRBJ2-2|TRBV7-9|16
CASSLITGGLAGELFF
TGTGCCAGCAGCTTAATCACAGGGGGGCTAGCCGGGGAGCTGTTTTTT
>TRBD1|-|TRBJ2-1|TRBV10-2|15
CASLTPGTGVNEQFF
TGCGCCAGCTTGACTCCTGGGACAGGGGTCAATGAGCAGTTCTTC
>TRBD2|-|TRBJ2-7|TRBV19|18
CASSPRGGRGPGSYEQYF
TGTGCCAGTAGTCCCCGGGGGGGCAGGGGACCGGGCTCCTACGAGCAGTACTTC
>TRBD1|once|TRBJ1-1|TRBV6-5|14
CASRPRQGGTEAFF
TGTGCCAGCAGGCCTAGACAGGGGGGCACTGAAGCTTTCTTT
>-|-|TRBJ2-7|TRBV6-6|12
CASSRDSYEQYF
TGTGCCAGCAGCCGGGACTCCTACGAGCAGTACTTC
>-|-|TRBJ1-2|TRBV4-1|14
CASSVRDNLYGYTF
TGCGCCAGCAGCGTCCGGGACAATCTCTATGGCTACACCTTC
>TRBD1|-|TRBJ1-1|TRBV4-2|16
CASSQQTGGQGAEAFF
TGTGCCAGCAGCCAACAAACCGGGGGACAGGGCGCTGAAGCTTTCTTT
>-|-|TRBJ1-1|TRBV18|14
CASSLTGFPTEAFF
TGTGCCAGCTCACTAACCGGGTTTCCGACTGAAGCTTTCTTT
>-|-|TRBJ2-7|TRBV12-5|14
CASGLRQDSYEQYF
TGTGCTAGTGGTTTGAGACAGGACTCCTACGAGCAGTACTTC
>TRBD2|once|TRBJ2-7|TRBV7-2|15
CASSAYGGGAYEQYF
TGTGCCAGCAGCGCCTACGGTGGGGGGGCCTACGAGCAGTACTTC
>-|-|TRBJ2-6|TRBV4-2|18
CASSQEGPRGSGANVLTF
TGTGCCAGCAGCCAAGAAGGTCCTCGGGGCTCTGGGGCCAACGTCCTGACTTTC
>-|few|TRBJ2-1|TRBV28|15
CASSSTGGGHNEQFF
TGTGCCAGCAGTTCTACAGGGGGAGGGCACAATGAGCAGTTCTTC
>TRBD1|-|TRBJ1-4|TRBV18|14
CASSPQGASEKLFF
TGTGCCAGCTCACCGCAGGGGGCGAGTGAAAAACTGTTTTTT
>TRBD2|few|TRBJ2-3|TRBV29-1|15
CSAGLEAGEENTQYF
TGCAGCGCGGGGTTAGAGGCGGGAGAGGAGAATACGCAGTATTTT
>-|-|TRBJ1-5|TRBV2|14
CASSGGDGNQPQHF
TGTGCCAGCAGTGGGGGGGACGGCAATCAGCCCCAGCATTTT
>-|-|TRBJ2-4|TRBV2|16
CASQTGGLLAKNIQYF
TGTGCCAGTCAGACCGGTGGACTGTTAGCCAAAAACATTCAGTACTTC
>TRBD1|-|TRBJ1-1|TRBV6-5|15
CASTETDRGNTEAFF
TGTGCCAGCACCGAAACGGACAGGGGGAACACTGAAGCTTTCTTT
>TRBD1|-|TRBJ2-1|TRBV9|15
CASSVHQGAGNEQFF
TGTGCCAGCAGCGTTCATCAGGGGGCGGGCAATGAGCAGTTCTTC
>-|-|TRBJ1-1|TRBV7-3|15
CASSAGGGLGTEAFF
TGTGCCAGCAGCGCGGGGGGGGGCCTTGGCACTGAAGCTTTCTTT
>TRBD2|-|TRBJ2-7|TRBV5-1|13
CASKLGGTYEQYF
TGCGCCAGCAAACTCGGGGGGACCTACGAGCAGTACTTC
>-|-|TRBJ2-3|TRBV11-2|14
CASSPVASTDTQYF
TGTGCCAGCAGCCCCGTAGCTAGCACAGATACGCAGTATTTT
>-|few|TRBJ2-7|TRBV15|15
CATSRDLGLSYEQYF
TGTGCCACCAGCAGAGATCTGGGACTCAGCTACGAGCAGTACTTC
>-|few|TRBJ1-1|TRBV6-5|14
CASSYSKRDNEAFF
TGTGCCAGCAGTTACTCCAAACGGGACAATGAAGCTTTCTTT
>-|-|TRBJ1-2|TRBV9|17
CASSASLLRPANYGYTF
TGTGCCAGCAGCGCGAGTCTGCTCAGGCCGGCTAACTATGGCTACACCTTC
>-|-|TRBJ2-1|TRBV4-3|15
CASSQELGPGNEQFF
TGCGCCAGCAGCCAAGAATTGGGCCCGGGGAATGAGCAGTTCTTC
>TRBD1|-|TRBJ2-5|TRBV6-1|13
CASRGTGQETQYF
TGTGCCAGCAGGGGGACAGGGCAAGAGACCCAGTACTTC
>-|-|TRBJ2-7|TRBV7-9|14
CASSLREGSYEQYF
TGTGCCAGCAGCCTGCGGGAAGGGAGCTACGAGCAGTACTTC
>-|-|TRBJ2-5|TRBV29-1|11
CSVQVQETQYF
TGCAGCGTACAGGTACAAGAGACCCAGTACTTC
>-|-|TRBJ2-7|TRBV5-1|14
CASSPGTASGEQYF
TGCGCCAGCAGCCCCGGGACAGCCAGCGGGGAGCAGTACTTC